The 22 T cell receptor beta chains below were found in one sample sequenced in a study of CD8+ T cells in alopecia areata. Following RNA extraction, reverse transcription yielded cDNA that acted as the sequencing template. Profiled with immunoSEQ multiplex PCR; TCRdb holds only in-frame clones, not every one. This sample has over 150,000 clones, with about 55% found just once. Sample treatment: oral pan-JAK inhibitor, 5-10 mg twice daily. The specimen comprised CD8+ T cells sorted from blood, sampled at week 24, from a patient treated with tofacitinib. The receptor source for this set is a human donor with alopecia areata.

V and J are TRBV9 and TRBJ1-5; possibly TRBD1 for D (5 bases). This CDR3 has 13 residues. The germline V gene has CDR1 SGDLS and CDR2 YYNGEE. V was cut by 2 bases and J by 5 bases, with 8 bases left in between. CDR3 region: CASSVGGYQPQHF. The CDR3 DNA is TGTGCCAGCAGCGTGGGGGGATATCAGCCCCAGCATTTT.

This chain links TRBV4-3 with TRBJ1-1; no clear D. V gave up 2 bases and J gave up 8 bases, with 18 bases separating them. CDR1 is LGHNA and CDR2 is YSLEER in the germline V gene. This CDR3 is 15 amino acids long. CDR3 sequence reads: CASSQLTAAGSEAFF. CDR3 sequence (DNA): TGCGCCAGCAGCCAACTCACGGCGGCAGGCTCGGAAGCTTTCTTT.

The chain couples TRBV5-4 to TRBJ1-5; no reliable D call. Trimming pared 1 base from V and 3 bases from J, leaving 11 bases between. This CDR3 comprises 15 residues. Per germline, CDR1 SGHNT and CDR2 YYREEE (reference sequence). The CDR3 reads CASSLNTELNQPQHF. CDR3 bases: TGTGCCAGCAGCTTGAATACAGAACTCAATCAGCCCCAGCATTTT.

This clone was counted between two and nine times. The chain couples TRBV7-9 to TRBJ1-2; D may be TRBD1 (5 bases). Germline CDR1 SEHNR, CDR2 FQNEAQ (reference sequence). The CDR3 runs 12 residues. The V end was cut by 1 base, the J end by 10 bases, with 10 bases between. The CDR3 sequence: CASSLGTSNYTF. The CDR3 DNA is TGTGCCAGCAGCTTAGGGACATCGAACTACACCTTC.

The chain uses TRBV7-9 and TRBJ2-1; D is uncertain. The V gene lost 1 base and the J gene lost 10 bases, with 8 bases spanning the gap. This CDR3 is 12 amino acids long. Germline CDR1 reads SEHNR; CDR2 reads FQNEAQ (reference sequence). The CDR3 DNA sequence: TGTGCCAGCAGCTTAGGCTCACGGGAGCAGTTCTTC. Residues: CASSLGSREQFF. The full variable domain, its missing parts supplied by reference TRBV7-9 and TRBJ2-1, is DTGVSQNPRHKITKRGQNVTFRCDPISEHNRLYWYRQTLGQGPEFLTYFQNEAQLEKSRLLSDRFSAERPKGSFSTLEIQRTEQGDSAMYLCASSLGSREQFFGPGTRLTVL.

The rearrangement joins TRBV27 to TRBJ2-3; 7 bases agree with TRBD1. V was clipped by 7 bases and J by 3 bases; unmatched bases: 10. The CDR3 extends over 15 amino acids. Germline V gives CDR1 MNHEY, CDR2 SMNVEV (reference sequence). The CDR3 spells CASTPTGTVTDTQYF. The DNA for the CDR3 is TGTGCCAGCACCCCAACCGGGACAGTTACAGATACGCAGTATTTT.

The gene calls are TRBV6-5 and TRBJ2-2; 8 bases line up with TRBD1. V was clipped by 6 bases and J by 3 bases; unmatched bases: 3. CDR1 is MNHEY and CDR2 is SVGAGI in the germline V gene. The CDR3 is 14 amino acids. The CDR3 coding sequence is TGTGCCAGCAGCCTACAGGGGGACACCGGGGAGCTGTTTTTT. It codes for CASSLQGDTGELFF.

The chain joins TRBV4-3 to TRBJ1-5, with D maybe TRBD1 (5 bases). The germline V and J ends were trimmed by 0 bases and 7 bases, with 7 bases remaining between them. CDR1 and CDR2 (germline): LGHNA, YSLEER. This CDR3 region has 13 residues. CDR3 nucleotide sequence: TGCGCCAGCAGCCAAGATAAGGGGCAGCCCCAGCATTTT. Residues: CASSQDKGQPQHF.

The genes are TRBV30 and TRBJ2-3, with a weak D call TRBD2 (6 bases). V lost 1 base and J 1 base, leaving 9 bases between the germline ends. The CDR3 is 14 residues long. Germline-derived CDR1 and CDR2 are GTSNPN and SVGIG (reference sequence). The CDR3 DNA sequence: TGTGCCTGGAGTGAGGCTAGCGGCACAGATACGCAGTATTTT. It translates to CAWSEASGTDTQYF.

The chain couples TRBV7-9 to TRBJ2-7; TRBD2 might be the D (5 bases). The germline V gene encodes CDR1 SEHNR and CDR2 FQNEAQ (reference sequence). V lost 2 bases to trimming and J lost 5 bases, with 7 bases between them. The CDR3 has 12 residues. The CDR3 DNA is TGTGCCAGCAGCTTATCCGGGGACGAGCAGTACTTC. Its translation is CASSLSGDEQYF.

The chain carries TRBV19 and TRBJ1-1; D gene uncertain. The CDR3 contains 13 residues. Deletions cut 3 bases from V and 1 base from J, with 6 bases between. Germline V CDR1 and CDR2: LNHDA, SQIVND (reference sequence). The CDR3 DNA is TGTGCCAGTAGTATTCAGCAGAACACTGAAGCTTTCTTT. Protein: CASSIQQNTEAFF.

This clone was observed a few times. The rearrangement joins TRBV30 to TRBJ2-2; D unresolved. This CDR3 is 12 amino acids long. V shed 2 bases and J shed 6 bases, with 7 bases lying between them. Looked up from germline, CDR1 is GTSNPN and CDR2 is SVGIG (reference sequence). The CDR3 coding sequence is TGTGCCTGGAGTCCGGTAGCCGGGGAGCTGTTTTTT. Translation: CAWSPVAGELFF.

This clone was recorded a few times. CDR3 DNA sequence: TGTGCCTGGAGCAACACGGACAGGGGGAAAGCAGATACGCAGTATTTT. Its translation is CAWSNTDRGKADTQYF. The chain combines TRBV30 with TRBJ2-3; 10 bases are shared with TRBD1. The CDR3 extends over 16 amino acids. CDR1 is GTSNPN and CDR2 is SVGIG in the germline V gene (reference sequence). V gave up 3 bases and J gave up 4 bases; unmatched junction bases: 10.

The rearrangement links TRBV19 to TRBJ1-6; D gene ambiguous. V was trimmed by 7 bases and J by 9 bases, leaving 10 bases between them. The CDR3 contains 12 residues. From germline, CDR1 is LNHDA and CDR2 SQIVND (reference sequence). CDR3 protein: CASTVGSSPLHF. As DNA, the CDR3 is TGTGCCAGTACTGTTGGAAGTTCACCCCTCCACTTT.

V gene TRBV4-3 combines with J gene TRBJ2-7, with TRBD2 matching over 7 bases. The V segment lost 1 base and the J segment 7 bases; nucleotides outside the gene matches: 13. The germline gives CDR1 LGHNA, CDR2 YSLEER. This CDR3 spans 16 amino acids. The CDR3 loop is CASSQVLLADGGEQYF. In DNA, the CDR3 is TGCGCCAGCAGCCAAGTTCTTCTAGCGGACGGGGGGGAGCAGTACTTC.

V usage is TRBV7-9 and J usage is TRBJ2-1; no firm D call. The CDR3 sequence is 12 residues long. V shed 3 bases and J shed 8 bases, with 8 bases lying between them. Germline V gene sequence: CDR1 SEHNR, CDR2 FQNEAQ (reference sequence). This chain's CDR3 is CASSFSVDEQFF. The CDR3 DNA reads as TGTGCCAGCAGCTTCAGCGTGGATGAGCAGTTCTTC. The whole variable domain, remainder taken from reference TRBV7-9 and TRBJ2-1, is DTGVSQNPRHKITKRGQNVTFRCDPISEHNRLYWYRQTLGQGPEFLTYFQNEAQLEKSRLLSDRFSAERPKGSFSTLEIQRTEQGDSAMYLCASSFSVDEQFFGPGTRLTVL.

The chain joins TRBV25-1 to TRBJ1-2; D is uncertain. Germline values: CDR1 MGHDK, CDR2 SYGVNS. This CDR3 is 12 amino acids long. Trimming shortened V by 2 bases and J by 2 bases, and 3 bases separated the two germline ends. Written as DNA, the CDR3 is TGTGCCAGCAGTGAAGGCAACTATGGCTACACCTTC. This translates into CASSEGNYGYTF.

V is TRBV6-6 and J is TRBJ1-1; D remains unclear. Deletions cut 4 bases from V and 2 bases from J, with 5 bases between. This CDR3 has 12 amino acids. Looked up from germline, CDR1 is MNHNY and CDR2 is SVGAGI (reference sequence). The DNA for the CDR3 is TGTGCCAGCAGTTGGAGCAACACTGAAGCTTTCTTT. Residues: CASSWSNTEAFF.

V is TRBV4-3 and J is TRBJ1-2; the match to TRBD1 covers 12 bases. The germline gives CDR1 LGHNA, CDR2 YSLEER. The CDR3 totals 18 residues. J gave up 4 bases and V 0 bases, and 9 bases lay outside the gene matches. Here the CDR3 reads CASSQDLGDRGLGYGYTF. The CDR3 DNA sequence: TGCGCCAGCAGCCAAGATCTCGGGGACAGGGGGCTGGGCTATGGCTACACCTTC.

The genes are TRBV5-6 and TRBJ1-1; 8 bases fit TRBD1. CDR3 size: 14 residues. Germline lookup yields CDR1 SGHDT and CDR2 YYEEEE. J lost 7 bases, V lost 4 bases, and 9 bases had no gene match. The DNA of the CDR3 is TGTGCCAGCAGCCTGGACAGGGTAGAAATTGAAGCTTTCTTT. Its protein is CASSLDRVEIEAFF.

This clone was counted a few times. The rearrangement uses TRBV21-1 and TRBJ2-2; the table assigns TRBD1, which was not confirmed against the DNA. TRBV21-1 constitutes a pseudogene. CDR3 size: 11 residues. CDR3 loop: CASSKLQGLFF. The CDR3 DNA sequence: TGTGCCAGCAGCAAATTACAGGGTCTGTTTTTT.

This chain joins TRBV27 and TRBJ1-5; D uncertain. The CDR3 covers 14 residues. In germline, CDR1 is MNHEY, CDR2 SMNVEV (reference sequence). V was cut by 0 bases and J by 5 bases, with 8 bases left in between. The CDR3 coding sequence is TGTGCCAGCAGTTTATCGAGCGGACATCAGCCCCAGCATTTT. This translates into CASSLSSGHQPQHF.